The 2 T cell receptor beta chains below all came from one sample that was sequenced in a study of graft-versus-host responses after intestinal transplantation. Generated by immunoSEQ multiplex PCR, the TCRdb table keeps only in-frame clones and is missing some. The sample shows over 70,000 clones, roughly four fifths of them seen only once. For these receptors, no antigen is known. The sequencing used unstimulated CD8+ T cells sorted from spleen or lymph node cells, collected before intestinal transplant. These receptors all come from a human donor who received an intestinal transplant.

This chain connects TRBV6-4 to TRBJ2-3, with D tentatively TRBD1 or TRBD2 (7 bases each). Per germline, CDR1 MRHNA and CDR2 SNTAGT. The germline V and J ends were trimmed by 8 bases and 0 bases, with 15 bases remaining between them. This CDR3 contains 15 residues. The CDR3 DNA sequence: TGTGCCAGCGGGAGGGACAGCTACAGCACAGATACGCAGTATTTT. Protein sequence: CASGRDSYSTDTQYF.

Comments on this clone: Germline and junction disagree at one end, which may indicate a read error. The gene calls are TRBV6-1 and TRBJ2-7; no definite D call. Germline CDR1 reads MNHNS; CDR2 reads SASEGT. The CDR3 length is 12 residues. The chain's CDR3 is CASSPGSYEQYF. CDR3 in DNA: TGTGCCAGCAGCCCCGGGTCCTATGAGCAGTACTTC.